This T cell receptor (beta chain) is from a study of T cell clonality in common variable immunodeficiency. In its sample, this clone ranks as medium-sized. The antigen remains undetermined. The CDR3 extends 3 residues past the end of the read, so its final part is completed from the germline J gene. Replacement immunoglobulin had been given to every CVID subject for at least one year. Blood samples were heparinized, about 4.5 to 9 ml per donor. Libraries were prepared by immunoSEQ multiplex PCR; TCRdb keeps only in-frame clonotypes and omits some of them. This repertoire lists about 26,000 clones without singletons; 4% sits in the top ten. The germline CDR1 and CDR2 sequences are SGDLS and YYNGEE. The CDR3 runs to 13 residues. Study-wide findings and caveats: Reportedly, TCR beta sequences from common variable immunodeficiency showed fewer deletions and N-nucleotide insertions. TCRbeta clonality was increased in CVID versus healthy controls.

This TCR was recovered from a human donor with common variable immunodeficiency. V gene TRBV9 combines with J gene TRBJ1-1, with 9 nucleotides matching TRBD1. Sequenced sample: peripheral blood mononuclear cells. The CDR3 bases that were read are TGTGCCAGCAGCCCACAGGGGGCGGGGGAA. This translates into CASSPQGAGE. The complete CDR3 sequence is CASSPQGAGEAFF.